The sequence of this T cell receptor beta chain was determined in a study of PD-L1 blockade in urothelial cancer. For the study at large: Patients commenced atezolizumab at some point between 2014 and 2015, and it was given at 1,200 mg intravenously every 3 weeks. Blood samples contained a median about 150,000 T cells.

The CDR3 has 14 residues. Germline V gene lookup returns CDR1 SGHRS and CDR2 YFSETQ. Trimming at V came to 4 bases and at J to 2 bases, leaving 3 bases not matched to a gene. Generated by immunoSEQ multiplex PCR, the TCRdb table keeps only in-frame clones and is missing some. Here the sample spans some 52,000 clones, 70% to 85% being singletons. Patients had urothelial carcinoma that was locally advanced or metastatic. The TCR sequence derives from a man between 65 and 85 years old with urothelial cancer. The chain uses TRBV5-1 and TRBJ1-3; 7 positions match TRBD1. Sequences were derived from PBMCs, sampled around atezolizumab (anti-PD-L1) treatment. The CDR3 protein is CASSPGTAGNTIYF. CDR3 nucleotide sequence: TGCGCCAGCAGCCCCGGGACAGCTGGAAACACCATATATTTT. Together with reference TRBV5-1 and TRBJ1-3, the CDR3 gives the full variable domain: KAGVTQTPRYLIKTRGQQVTLSCSPISGHRSVSWYQQTPGQGLQFLFEYFSETQRNKGNFPGRFSGRQFSNSRSEMNVSTLELGDSALYLCASSPGTAGNTIYFGEGSWLTVV.